This TCR beta chain appears in the sequencing data of a study of beta chain features in type 1 diabetes. With V trimmed by 3 bases and J by 0 bases, 6 bases remained unmatched. The CDR3 runs 15 residues. Germline assignment: CDR1 SGDLS and CDR2 YYNGEE. Expressed TCRB transcripts were sequenced, since all the RNA that had been isolated was reverse transcribed. Data came from immunoSEQ multiplex PCR; TCRdb stores just in-frame clones and leaves some out. Of 150,000 or so clones in the sample, 6.5% to 8.5% were seen once. Findings and caveats of the study: Patients showed naive, central memory and Treg TCRB repertoires that appeared more similar than those of healthy donors. Patients with Type 1 diabetes showed moderately but significantly shorter TCRB CDR3s in all four CD4+ subsets.

Only a few counts were recorded for this clone. The antigen is unknown. Sequenced material: central memory CD4+ T cells from blood. This clonotype was obtained from a woman aged 18-35 years with type 1 diabetes. V gene TRBV9 combines with J gene TRBJ2-7, with TRBD1 matching 7 bases. For the CDR3, the DNA is TGTGCCAGCAGCGGGGGGACAGTTAGCTCCTACGAGCAGTACTTC. Translated: CASSGGTVSSYEQYF. The whole variable domain, remainder taken from reference TRBV9 and TRBJ2-7, is DSGVTQTPKHLITATGQRVTLRCSPRSGDLSVYWYQQSLDQGLQFLIQYYNGEERAKGNILERFSAQQFPDLHSELNLSSLELGDSALYFCASSGGTVSSYEQYFGPGTRLTVT.